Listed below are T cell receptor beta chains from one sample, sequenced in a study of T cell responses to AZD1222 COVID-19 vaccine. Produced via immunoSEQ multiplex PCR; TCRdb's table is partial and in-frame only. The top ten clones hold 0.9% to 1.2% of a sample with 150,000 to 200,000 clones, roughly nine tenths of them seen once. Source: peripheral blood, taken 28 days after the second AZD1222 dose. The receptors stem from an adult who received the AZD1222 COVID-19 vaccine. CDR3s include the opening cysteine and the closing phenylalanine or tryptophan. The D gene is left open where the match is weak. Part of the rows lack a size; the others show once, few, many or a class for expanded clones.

CASSPENGELFF	TGTGCCAGCAGCCCCGAGAACGGGGAGCTGTTTTTT	.	.	TRBV3-1/TRBV3-2	TRBJ2-2
CASTNNRESSYNEQFF	TGTGCCAGCACCAATAACAGGGAGAGCTCCTACAATGAGCAGTTCTTC	.	.	TRBV9	TRBJ2-1
CASSLLAARGVRGYTF	TGCGCCAGCAGCCTGCTCGCGGCAAGGGGAGTGAGAGGCTACACCTTC	.	few	TRBV5-1	TRBJ1-2
CASSPGGTGYYGYTF	TGTGCCAGCAGCCCAGGGGGGACAGGCTACTATGGCTACACCTTC	TRBD1	.	TRBV6-5	TRBJ1-2
CASSQGGRTEAFF	TGTGCCAGCAGCCAAGGGGGTCGAACTGAAGCTTTCTTT	.	.	TRBV3-1/TRBV3-2	TRBJ1-1
CASSDGTDTAYGYTF	TGTGCCAGCAGTGACGGGACAGATACGGCCTATGGCTACACCTTC	TRBD1	once	TRBV2	TRBJ1-2
CASSFGTNNQPQHF	TGTGCCAGCAGCTTCGGGACAAATAATCAGCCCCAGCATTTT	.	.	TRBV7-9	TRBJ1-5
CASSLTATPTNEKLFF	TGCGCCAGCAGCTTGACAGCCACTCCAACTAATGAAAAACTGTTTTTT	.	.	TRBV5-1	TRBJ1-4
CASSQGQGDGYTF	TGTGCCAGCAGCCAAGGGCAGGGGGATGGCTACACCTTC	TRBD1	.	TRBV3-1/TRBV3-2	TRBJ1-2
CASRIPPLNYGYTF	TGTGCCAGCCGAATCCCCCCTCTTAACTATGGCTACACCTTC	.	.	TRBV2	TRBJ1-2
CASSVDPPGGVGDTQYF	TGTGCCAGCAGCGTAGACCCGCCGGGGGGAGTAGGAGATACGCAGTATTTT	TRBD2	.	TRBV9	TRBJ2-3
CASTEFSSYEQYF	TGTGCCAGCACGGAATTTAGCTCCTACGAGCAGTACTTC	.	.	TRBV11-2	TRBJ2-7
CASSSRRGYTGELFF	TGTGCCAGCAGCTCCAGGAGGGGATATACCGGGGAGCTGTTTTTT	.	.	TRBV11-3	TRBJ2-2
CASSPIGEGNYGYTF	TGCGCCAGCAGCCCCATCGGGGAGGGAAACTATGGCTACACCTTC	.	.	TRBV4-1	TRBJ1-2
CASSPGGYNQPQHF	TGTGCCAGCAGCCCGGGAGGATACAATCAGCCCCAGCATTTT	.	.	TRBV28	TRBJ1-5
CASSPGQGRNQPQHF	TGTGCCAGCTCACCAGGCCAGGGACGCAATCAGCCCCAGCATTTT	.	.	TRBV18	TRBJ1-5
CASSLGASGGTSTDTQYF	TGTGCCAGCAGCTTGGGGGCTAGCGGGGGCACTAGCACAGATACGCAGTATTTT	TRBD2	.	TRBV5-5	TRBJ2-3
CASSSPPGLARTDTQYF	TGTGCCAGTAGTTCGCCCCCGGGACTAGCAAGGACAGATACGCAGTATTTT	TRBD2	.	TRBV19	TRBJ2-3
CASSIYYTAYSNQPQHF	TGTGCCAGTAGTATTTATTACACAGCATATAGCAATCAGCCCCAGCATTTT	.	.	TRBV19	TRBJ1-5
CASSSDGDQPQHF	TGTGCCAGCAGCTCGGACGGGGATCAGCCCCAGCATTTT	.	.	TRBV5-5	TRBJ1-5
CASSLDSATNEKLFF	TGCGCCAGCAGCTTGGACAGCGCAACTAATGAAAAACTGTTTTTT	.	.	TRBV5-1	TRBJ1-4
CASSLPTGGRRTEAFF	TGCGCCAGCAGCTTGCCGACAGGGGGCAGAAGGACTGAAGCTTTCTTT	TRBD1	.	TRBV5-1	TRBJ1-1
CASGPDGDSPLHF	TGTGCTAGTGGTCCCGACGGGGATTCACCCCTCCACTTT	.	.	TRBV12-5	TRBJ1-6
CASSNKGGFGYTIYF	TGTGCCAGCAGTAACAAGGGGGGCTTCGGATACACCATATATTTT	.	.	TRBV6-5	TRBJ1-3
CASSSWKGLTTNEKLFF	TGTGCCAGCAGCTCTTGGAAGGGGTTAACAACTAATGAAAAACTGTTTTTT	.	.	TRBV5-6	TRBJ1-4
CASSFDRLYGYTF	TGTGCCAGCAGCTTTGACAGACTCTATGGCTACACCTTC	.	.	TRBV11-3	TRBJ1-2
CASKVDRGLYNEQFF	TGTGCCAGCAAAGTGGACAGGGGCCTTTACAATGAGCAGTTCTTC	TRBD1	.	TRBV6-5	TRBJ2-1
CASKRDTQTIIHGNTIYF	TGTGCCAGCAAGAGGGACACGCAAACAATAATCCATGGAAACACCATATATTTT	.	.	TRBV2	TRBJ1-3
CASRSGGADYEQYF	TGTGCCAGCAGATCGGGGGGGGCCGACTACGAGCAGTACTTC	TRBD2	.	TRBV28	TRBJ2-7
CASSTPPGQGTHGYTF	TGTGCCAGCAGTACCCCTCCGGGACAGGGAACCCATGGCTACACCTTC	TRBD1	.	TRBV28	TRBJ1-2
CASSSWGGTYEQYF	TGCGCCAGCAGTTCTTGGGGCGGTACCTACGAGCAGTACTTC	.	.	TRBV10-2	TRBJ2-7